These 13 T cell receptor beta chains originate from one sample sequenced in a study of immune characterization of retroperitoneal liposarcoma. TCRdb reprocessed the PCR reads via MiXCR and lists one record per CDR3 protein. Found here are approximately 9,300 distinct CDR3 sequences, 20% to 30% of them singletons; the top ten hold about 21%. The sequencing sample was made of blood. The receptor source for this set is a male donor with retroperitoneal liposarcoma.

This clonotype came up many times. This chain's CDR3 is CASSPGEGVRGTQYF. The CDR3 DNA reads TGTGCCAGCAGTCCCGGCGAGGGGGTACGGGGTACGCAGTATTTT. The rearrangement uses TRBV6-1 and TRBJ2-3; TRBD1 is a possible D gene (6 bases). Germline CDR1 and CDR2: MNHNS and SASEGT. V lost 5 bases to trimming and J lost 8 bases, with 20 bases between them. CDR3 size: 15 residues.

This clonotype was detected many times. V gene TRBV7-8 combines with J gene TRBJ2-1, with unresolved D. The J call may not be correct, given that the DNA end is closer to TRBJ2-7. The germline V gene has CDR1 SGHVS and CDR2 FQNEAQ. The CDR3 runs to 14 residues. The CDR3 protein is CASSLAYGPYEQYF. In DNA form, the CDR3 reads TGTGCCAGCAGCTTAGCGTACGGCCCCTACGAGCAGTACTTC.

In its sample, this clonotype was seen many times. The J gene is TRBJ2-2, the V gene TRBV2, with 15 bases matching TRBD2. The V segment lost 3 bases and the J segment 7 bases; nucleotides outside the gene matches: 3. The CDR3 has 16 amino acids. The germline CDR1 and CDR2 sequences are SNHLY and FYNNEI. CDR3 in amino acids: CASSDPGLAGGGELFF. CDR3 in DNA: TGTGCCAGCAGTGACCCGGGACTAGCGGGAGGCGGGGAGCTGTTTTTT.

The CDR3 sequence: CASSDRRGTEAFF. CDR3 bases: TGTGCCAGCAGTGATCGCAGGGGAACTGAAGCTTTCTTT. V gene TRBV6-4 combines with J gene TRBJ1-1; D is perhaps TRBD1 (6 bases). With 3 bases removed from V and 5 bases from J, the gap between germline ends came to 10 bases. In germline, CDR1 is MRHNA, CDR2 SNTAGT. This CDR3 is 13 amino acids long.

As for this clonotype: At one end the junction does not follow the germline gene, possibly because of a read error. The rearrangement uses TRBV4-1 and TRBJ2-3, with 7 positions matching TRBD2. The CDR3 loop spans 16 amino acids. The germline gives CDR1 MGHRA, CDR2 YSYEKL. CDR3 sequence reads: CASSYQRGSGADTQYF. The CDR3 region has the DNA TGTGCCAGCAGCTACCAGCGGGGCTCCGGAGCAGATACGCAGTATTTT.

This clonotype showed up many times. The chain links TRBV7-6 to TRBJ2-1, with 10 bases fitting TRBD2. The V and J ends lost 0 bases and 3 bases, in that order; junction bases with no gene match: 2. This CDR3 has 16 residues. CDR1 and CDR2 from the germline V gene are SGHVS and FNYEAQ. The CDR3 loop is CASSLAGLANYNEQFF. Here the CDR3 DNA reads TGTGCCAGCAGCTTAGCGGGACTAGCGAACTACAATGAGCAGTTCTTC.

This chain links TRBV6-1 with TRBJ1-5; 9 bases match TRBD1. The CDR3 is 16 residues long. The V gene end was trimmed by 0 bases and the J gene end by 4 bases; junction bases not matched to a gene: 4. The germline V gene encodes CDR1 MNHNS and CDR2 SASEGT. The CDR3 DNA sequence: TGTGCCAGCAGTGAAGCGGGGACAGGGCCTAATCAGCCCCAGCATTTT. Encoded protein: CASSEAGTGPNQPQHF.

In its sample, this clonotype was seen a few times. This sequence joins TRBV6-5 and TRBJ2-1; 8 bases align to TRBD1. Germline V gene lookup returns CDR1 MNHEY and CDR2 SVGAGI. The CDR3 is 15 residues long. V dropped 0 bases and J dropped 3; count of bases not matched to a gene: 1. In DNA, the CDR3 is TGTGCCAGCAGTTACTCAGACAGGGGCTACAATGAGCAGTTCTTC. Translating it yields CASSYSDRGYNEQFF.

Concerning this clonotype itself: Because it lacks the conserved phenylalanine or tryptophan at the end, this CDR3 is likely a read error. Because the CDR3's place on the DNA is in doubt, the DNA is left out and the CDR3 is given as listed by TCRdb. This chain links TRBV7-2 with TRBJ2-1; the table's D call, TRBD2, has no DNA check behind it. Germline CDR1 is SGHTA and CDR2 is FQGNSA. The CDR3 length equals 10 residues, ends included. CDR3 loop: CASSATGLAG.

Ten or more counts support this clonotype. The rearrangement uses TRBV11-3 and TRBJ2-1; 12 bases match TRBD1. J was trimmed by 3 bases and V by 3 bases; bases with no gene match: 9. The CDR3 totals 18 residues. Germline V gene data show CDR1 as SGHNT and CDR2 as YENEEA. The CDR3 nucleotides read TGTGCCAGCAGCTTGGGGACAGGGGGCCCCGTTTTCTACAATGAGCAGTTCTTC. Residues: CASSLGTGGPVFYNEQFF. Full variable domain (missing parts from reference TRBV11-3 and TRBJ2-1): EAGVVQSPRYKIIEKKQPVAFWCNPISGHNTLYWYLQNLGQGPELLIRYENEEAVDDSQLPKDRFSAERLKGVDSTLKIQPAELGDSAVYLCASSLGTGGPVFYNEQFFGPGTRLTVL.

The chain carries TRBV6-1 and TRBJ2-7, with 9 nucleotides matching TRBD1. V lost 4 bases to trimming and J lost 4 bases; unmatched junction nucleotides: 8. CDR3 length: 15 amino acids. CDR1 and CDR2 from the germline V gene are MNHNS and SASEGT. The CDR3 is CASSATTGGPYEQYF. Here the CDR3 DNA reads TGTGCCAGCAGTGCAACGACAGGGGGGCCTTACGAGCAGTACTTC.

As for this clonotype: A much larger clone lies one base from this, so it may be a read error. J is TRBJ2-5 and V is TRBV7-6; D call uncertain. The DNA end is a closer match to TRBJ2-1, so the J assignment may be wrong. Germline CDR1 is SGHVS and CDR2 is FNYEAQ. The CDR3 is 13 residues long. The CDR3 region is CASSLPDGETQFF. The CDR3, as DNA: TGTGCTAGCAGCTTGCCCGACGGCGAGACCCAGTTCTTC.

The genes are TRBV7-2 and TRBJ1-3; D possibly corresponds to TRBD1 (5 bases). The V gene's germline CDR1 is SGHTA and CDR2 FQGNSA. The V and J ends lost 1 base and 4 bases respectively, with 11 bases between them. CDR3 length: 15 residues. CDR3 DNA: TGTGCCAGCAGCTTAGGCAGGGTTGGAGGAAACACCATATATTTT. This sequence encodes CASSLGRVGGNTIYF.